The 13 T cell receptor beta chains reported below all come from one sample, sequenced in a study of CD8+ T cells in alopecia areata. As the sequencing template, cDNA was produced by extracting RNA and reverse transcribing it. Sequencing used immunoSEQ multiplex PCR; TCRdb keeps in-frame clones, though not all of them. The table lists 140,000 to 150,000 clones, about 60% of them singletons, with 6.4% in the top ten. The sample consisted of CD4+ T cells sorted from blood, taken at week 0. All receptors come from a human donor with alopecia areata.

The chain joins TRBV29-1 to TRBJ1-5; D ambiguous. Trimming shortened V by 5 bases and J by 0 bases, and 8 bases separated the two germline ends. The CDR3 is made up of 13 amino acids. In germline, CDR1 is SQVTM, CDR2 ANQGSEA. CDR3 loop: CSVSAHSNQPQHF. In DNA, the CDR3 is TGCAGCGTTAGTGCCCATAGCAATCAGCCCCAGCATTTT.

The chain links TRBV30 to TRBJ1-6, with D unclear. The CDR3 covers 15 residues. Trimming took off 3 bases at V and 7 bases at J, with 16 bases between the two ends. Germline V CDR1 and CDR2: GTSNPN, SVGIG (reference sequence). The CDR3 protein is CAWRGQQTENSPLHF. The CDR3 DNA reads TGTGCCTGGAGAGGTCAGCAAACGGAAAATTCACCCCTCCACTTT.

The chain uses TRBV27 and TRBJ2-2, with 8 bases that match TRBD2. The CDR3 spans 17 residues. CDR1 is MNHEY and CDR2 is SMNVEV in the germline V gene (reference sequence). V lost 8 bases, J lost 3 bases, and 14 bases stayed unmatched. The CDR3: CASGPKEAGGYTGELFF. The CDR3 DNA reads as TGTGCCAGCGGCCCTAAGGAGGCGGGGGGATACACCGGGGAGCTGTTTTTT.

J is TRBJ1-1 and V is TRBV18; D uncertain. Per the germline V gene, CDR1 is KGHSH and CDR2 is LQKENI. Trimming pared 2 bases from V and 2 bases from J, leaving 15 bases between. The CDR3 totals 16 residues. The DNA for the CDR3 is TGTGCCAGCTCACCAGGCTGGGGAAGTGGAAACACTGAAGCTTTCTTT. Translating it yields CASSPGWGSGNTEAFF.

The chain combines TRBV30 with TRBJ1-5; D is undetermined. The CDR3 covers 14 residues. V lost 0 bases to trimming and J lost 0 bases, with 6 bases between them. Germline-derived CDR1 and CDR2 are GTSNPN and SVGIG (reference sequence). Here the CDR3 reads CAWSVGVSNQPQHF. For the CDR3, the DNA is TGTGCCTGGAGTGTTGGGGTTAGCAATCAGCCCCAGCATTTT. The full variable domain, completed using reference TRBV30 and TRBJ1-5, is SQTIHQWPATLVQPVGSPLSLECTVEGTSNPNLYWYRQAAGRGLQLLFYSVGIGQISSEVPQNLSASRPQDRQFILSSKKLLLSDSGFYLCAWSVGVSNQPQHFGDGTRLSIL.

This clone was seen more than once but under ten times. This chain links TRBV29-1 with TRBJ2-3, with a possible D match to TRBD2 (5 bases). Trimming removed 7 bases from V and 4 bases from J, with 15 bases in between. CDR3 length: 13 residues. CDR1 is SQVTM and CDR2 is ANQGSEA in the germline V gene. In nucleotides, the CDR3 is TGCAGCGCCACTAGTTTTGGGGCAGATACGCAGTATTTT. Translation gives CSATSFGADTQYF.

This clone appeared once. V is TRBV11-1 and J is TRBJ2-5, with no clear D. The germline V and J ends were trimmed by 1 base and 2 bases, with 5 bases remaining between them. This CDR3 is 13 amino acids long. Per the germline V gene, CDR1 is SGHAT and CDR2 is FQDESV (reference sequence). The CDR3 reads CASSLGGQETQYF. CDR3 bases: TGTGCCAGCAGCTTAGGCGGACAAGAGACCCAGTACTTC.

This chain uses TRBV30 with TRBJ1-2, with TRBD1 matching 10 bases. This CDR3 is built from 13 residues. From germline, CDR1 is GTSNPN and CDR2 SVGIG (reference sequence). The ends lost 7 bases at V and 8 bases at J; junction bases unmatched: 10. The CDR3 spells CASPGTGEEGYTF. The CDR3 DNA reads TGTGCCTCCCCCGGGACAGGGGAGGAAGGCTACACCTTC.

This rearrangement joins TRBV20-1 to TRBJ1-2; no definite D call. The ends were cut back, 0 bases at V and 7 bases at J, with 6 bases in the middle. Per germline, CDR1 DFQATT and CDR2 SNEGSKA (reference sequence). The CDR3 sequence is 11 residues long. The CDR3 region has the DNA TGCAGTGCTAGAGAAGCAGGTGGCTACACCTTC. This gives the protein CSAREAGGYTF.

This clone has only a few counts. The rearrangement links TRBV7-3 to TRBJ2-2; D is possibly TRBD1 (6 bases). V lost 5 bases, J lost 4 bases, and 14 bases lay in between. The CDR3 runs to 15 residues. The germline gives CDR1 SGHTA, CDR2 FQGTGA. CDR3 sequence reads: CASSQQGMSTGELFF. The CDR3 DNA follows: TGTGCCAGCAGCCAACAGGGCATGTCCACCGGGGAGCTGTTTTTT.

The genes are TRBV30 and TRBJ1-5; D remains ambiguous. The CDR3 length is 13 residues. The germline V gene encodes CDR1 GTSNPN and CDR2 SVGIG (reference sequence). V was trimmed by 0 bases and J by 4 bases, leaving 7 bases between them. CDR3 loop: CAWSVIENQPQHF. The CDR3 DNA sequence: TGTGCCTGGAGTGTAATCGAGAATCAGCCCCAGCATTTT.

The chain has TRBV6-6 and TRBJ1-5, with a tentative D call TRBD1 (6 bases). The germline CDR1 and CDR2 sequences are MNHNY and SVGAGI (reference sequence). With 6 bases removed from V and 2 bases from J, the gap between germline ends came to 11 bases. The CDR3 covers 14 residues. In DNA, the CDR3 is TGTGCCAGCAGATCCGCAGGGGGCAATCAGCCCCAGCATTTT. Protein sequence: CASRSAGGNQPQHF.

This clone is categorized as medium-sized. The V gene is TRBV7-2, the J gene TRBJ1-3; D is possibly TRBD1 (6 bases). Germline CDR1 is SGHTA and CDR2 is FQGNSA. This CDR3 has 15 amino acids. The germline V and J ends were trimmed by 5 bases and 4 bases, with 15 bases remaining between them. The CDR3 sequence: CASSRAGGEGNTIYF. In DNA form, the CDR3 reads TGTGCCAGCAGCCGGGCGGGGGGCGAGGGAAACACCATATATTTT.